Described below is a single TCR beta chain sequence and its context. Its antigen remains unidentified. Base qualities are not provided; no much larger clone lies one nucleotide away. V is pared back by 1 base and J by 0 bases, with 21 bases lying between the germline termini. Sequences MNHEY (CDR1) and SMNVEV (CDR2) are obtained from the germline V gene (reference sequence). From the cysteine through the phenylalanine, the CDR3 covers 19 amino acids. The sequence is cut down to CDR3 DNA, 57 bases in frame from base 1. The data belong to a study of blood T cell repertoires in COVID-19 (dated by TCRdb to the early 2020s). About the study as a whole: Samples covering the acute and convalescent phases of COVID-19 were provided by collaborators in the United States, Italy and Spain. The material from the prospective study consisted of cDNA or gDNA derived from T cells, B-cell-depleted T cells, or PBMCs. Subjects who had been exposed to COVID-19, were actively infected with it, or had recovered from it provided the deeply sampled blood TCRbeta repertoires that made up the dataset. The repertoires were released in a freely available public database meant as a resource for research on the immune response to SARS-CoV-2. Samples were obtained from the ongoing ImmuneRACE study (first 160 participants) and from 1,200 or so subjects provided by 6 global collaborators. The sample metadata nearly always contained a de-identified subject ID, COVID-19 status, age in years and sex. Where available, HLA class I and class II types were obtained from metadata supplied by the sample provider rather than from assay-based typing. Study-wide findings and limitations: How much clinical and demographic metadata was included differed by source and by participant, and the metadata was provided uncurated.

Participants in the prospective study were enrolled through a virtual design, were aged 18 to 89 years, and lived in 24 United States geographic areas. Cohort assignment in the prospective study relied on participant-reported clinical history from a screening survey and a study questionnaire. ImmuneRACE Cohort 3 recovered participants were defined by two consecutive negative NP/OP PCR tests, healthcare professional clearance, or symptom resolution. Each participant in the prospective study had whole blood, serum and a nasopharyngeal or oropharyngeal swab collected by mobile phlebotomists. Participants in the prospective study had the option to provide additional blood draws and questionnaires over a roughly two-month period. Blood samples from the prospective study were shipped frozen or at room temperature prior to DNA extraction. The immunoSEQ Assay, a bias-controlled multiplex PCR, was used to amplify TCRbeta CDR3 regions from genomic DNA. Regarding the original processing steps: Nucleated cell counts per sample were estimated from amplification of reference gene primers within the assay. Sequence reads were collapsed and filtered to measure the absolute abundance of every unique TCRbeta CDR3 rearrangement. For each sample, productive Simpson clonality was calculated as the square root of Simpson's diversity index over productive rearrangements. Here the immuneACCESS table is served through TCRdb, limited to in-frame sequences with V and J called. Missing clones are a known gap in these copies; in checked studies unresolved V genes cover under half, and the rest lacks a known reason. The V and J calls and clone size were taken over from that table, and D and trimming were inferred from the DNA. The sample data list about 480,000 clones, and roughly 90% of these were observed just once. The leading ten clones occupy approximately 1.8% of the sample.

The chain is made from TRBV27 and TRBJ1-2; there is no confident call for the D gene. Sequenced input: PBMCs or T cells enriched from blood (not recorded which). The origin of this receptor is a woman in her forties who had recovered from COVID-19. CDR3 protein: CASSLWGGGGSRANYGYTF. Read as DNA, the sequence is TGTGCCAGCAGTTTATGGGGTGGCGGAGGATCCCGAGCTAACTATGGCTACACCTTC.